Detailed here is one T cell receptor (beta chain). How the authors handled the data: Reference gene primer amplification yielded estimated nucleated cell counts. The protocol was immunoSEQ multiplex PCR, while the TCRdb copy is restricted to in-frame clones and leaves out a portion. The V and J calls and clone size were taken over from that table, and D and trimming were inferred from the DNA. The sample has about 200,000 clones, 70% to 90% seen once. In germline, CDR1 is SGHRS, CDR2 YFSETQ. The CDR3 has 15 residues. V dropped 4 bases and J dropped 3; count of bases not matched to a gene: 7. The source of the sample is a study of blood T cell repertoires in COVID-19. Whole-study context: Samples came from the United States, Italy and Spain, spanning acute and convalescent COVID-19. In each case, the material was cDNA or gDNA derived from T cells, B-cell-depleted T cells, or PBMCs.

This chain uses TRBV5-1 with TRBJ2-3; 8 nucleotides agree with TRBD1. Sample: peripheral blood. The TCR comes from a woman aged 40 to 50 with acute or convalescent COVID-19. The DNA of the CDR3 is TGCGCCAGCAGCAGGGCGGGACAGGAGACAGATACGCAGTATTTT. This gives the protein CASSRAGQETDTQYF.